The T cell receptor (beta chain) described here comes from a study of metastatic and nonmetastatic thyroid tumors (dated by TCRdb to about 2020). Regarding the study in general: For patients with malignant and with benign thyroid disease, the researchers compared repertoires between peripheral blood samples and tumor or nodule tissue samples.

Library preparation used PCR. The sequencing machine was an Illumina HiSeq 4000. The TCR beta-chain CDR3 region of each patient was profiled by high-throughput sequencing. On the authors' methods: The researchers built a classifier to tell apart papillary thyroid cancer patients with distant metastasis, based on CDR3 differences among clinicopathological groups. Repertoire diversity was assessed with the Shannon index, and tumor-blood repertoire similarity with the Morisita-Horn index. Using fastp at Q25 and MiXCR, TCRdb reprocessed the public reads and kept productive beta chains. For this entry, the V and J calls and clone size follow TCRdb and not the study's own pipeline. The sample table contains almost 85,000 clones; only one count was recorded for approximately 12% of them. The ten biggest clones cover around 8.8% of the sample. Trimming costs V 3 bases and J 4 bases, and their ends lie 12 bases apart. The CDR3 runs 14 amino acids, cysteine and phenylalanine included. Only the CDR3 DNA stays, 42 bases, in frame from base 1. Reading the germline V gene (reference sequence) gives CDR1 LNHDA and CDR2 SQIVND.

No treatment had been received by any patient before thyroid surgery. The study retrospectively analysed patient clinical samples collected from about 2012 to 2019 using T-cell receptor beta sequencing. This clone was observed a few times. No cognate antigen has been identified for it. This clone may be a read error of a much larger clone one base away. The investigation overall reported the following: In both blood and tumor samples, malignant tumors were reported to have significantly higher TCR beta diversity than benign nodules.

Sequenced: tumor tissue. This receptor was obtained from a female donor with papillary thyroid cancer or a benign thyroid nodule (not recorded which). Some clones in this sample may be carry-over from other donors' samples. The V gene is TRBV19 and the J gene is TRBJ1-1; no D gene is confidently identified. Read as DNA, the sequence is TGTGCCAGTAGTATTCGGACCGTGGCCACTGAAGCTTTCTTT. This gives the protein CASSIRTVATEAFF.